The rows below give T cell receptor beta chains drawn from one sample of a study of OX40 agonist ivuxolimab in advanced cancers. TCRdb keeps only in-frame clones here, not all; method: immunoSEQ multiplex PCR. The sample lists some 55,000 clones; 80% to 95% were seen once. The starting material was CD4+ or CD8+ T cells sorted from blood, obtained in a trial of the OX40 agonist ivuxolimab. These receptors were collected from an adult with an advanced solid tumor such as melanoma, head and neck, liver or kidney cancer. Both conserved end residues are part of each CDR3. D genes are given only for firm matches. Not every row has a clone size; where given, it reads once, few, many or a size class.

CDR3aa: CASSLYLGGGPGETQYF
CDR3nt: TGTGCCAGCAGTTTATATTTGGGGGGGGGCCCGGGAGAGACCCAGTACTTC
j_gene: TRBJ2-5
abundance: -
d_gene: -
v_gene: TRBV28

CDR3aa: CASSLGRGSYGYTF
CDR3nt: TGTGCCAGCAGCTTAGGAAGGGGATCATATGGCTACACCTTC
j_gene: TRBJ1-2
abundance: -
d_gene: -
v_gene: TRBV7-9

CDR3aa: CASSPQGALNTEAFF
CDR3nt: TGTGCCAGTAGTCCACAGGGGGCACTGAACACTGAAGCTTTCTTT
j_gene: TRBJ1-1
abundance: -
d_gene: TRBD1
v_gene: TRBV19

CDR3aa: CASSVAFGGQETQYF
CDR3nt: TGTGCCAGCAGCGTAGCTTTCGGGGGCCAAGAGACCCAGTACTTC
j_gene: TRBJ2-5
abundance: -
d_gene: -
v_gene: TRBV9

CDR3aa: CASSLARVVAGGETQYF
CDR3nt: TGTGCCAGCAGCTTAGCGCGAGTGGTAGCGGGGGGGGAGACCCAGTACTTC
j_gene: TRBJ2-5
abundance: -
d_gene: TRBD2
v_gene: TRBV7-2

CDR3aa: CASSLGGVNYGYTF
CDR3nt: TGTGCCAGCAGCTTAGGCGGCGTTAACTATGGCTACACCTTC
j_gene: TRBJ1-2
abundance: -
d_gene: -
v_gene: TRBV7-2

CDR3aa: CASSPHSGANVLTF
CDR3nt: TGCGCCAGCAGCCCACACTCTGGGGCCAACGTCCTGACTTTC
j_gene: TRBJ2-6
abundance: -
d_gene: -
v_gene: TRBV5-1

CDR3aa: CASSDGTALKQYF
CDR3nt: TGTGCCAGCAGTGATGGGACAGCCCTAAAGCAGTACTTC
j_gene: TRBJ2-7
abundance: once
d_gene: TRBD1
v_gene: TRBV6-1

CDR3aa: CASSLLVQETQYF
CDR3nt: TGTGCCAGCAGCTTACTAGTCCAAGAGACCCAGTACTTC
j_gene: TRBJ2-5
abundance: -
d_gene: -
v_gene: TRBV5-6

CDR3aa: CASSFGNLGNIQYF
CDR3nt: TGTGCCAGTAGCTTCGGGAATCTAGGGAACATTCAGTACTTC
j_gene: TRBJ2-4
abundance: -
d_gene: -
v_gene: TRBV19

CDR3aa: CASSLGGYGNTIYF
CDR3nt: TGCGCCAGCAGCTTAGGAGGGTATGGAAACACCATATATTTT
j_gene: TRBJ1-3
abundance: -
d_gene: -
v_gene: TRBV5-1

CDR3aa: CASSYAIPDTQYF
CDR3nt: TGTGCCAGTAGTTACGCGATCCCAGATACGCAGTATTTT
j_gene: TRBJ2-3
abundance: -
d_gene: -
v_gene: TRBV19

CDR3aa: CASSLGDRGVEKLFF
CDR3nt: TGCGCCAGCAGCTTGGGGGACAGGGGGGTTGAAAAACTGTTTTTT
j_gene: TRBJ1-4
abundance: -
d_gene: TRBD1
v_gene: TRBV5-1

CDR3aa: CASSAPPGQKNTEAFF
CDR3nt: TGTGCCAGCAGCGCTCCTCCGGGACAGAAAAACACTGAAGCTTTCTTT
j_gene: TRBJ1-1
abundance: -
d_gene: TRBD1
v_gene: TRBV7-9

CDR3aa: CASSSPQGGETQYF
CDR3nt: TGTGCCAGCAGCTCACCCCAGGGTGGGGAGACCCAGTACTTC
j_gene: TRBJ2-5
abundance: -
d_gene: -
v_gene: TRBV5-6

CDR3aa: CASSDLDRGHEQYF
CDR3nt: TGTGCCAGCAGCGATCTCGACCGGGGCCACGAGCAGTACTTC
j_gene: TRBJ2-7
abundance: -
d_gene: -
v_gene: TRBV7-3